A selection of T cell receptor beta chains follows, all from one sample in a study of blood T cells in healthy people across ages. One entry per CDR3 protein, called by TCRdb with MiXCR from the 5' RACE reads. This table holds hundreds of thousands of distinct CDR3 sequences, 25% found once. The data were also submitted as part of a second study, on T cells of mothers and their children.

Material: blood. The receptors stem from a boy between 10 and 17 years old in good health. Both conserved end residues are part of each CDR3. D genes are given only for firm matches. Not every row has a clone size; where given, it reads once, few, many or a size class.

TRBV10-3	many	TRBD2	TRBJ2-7	TGTGCCATCAGTTGGGGACTAGCGAAAGGAGGCGAGCAGTACTTC	CAISWGLAKGGEQYF
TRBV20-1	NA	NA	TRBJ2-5	TGCAGTGCTAGAGATTCGTGGAGCGAGACCCAGTACTTC	CSARDSWSETQYF
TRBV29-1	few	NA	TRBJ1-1	TGCAGCGTACAGGATATGAACACTGAAGCTTTCTTT	CSVQDMNTEAFF
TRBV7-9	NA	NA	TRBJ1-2	TGTGCCAGCAGCCCACGGGACACTGGCTACACCTTC	CASSPRDTGYTF
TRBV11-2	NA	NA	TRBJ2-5	TGTGCCAGCAGCTCGAGACAATCCGGGAGACTATACCAAGAGACCCAGTACTTC	CASSSRQSGRLYQETQYF
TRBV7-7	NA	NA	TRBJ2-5	TGTGCTAGCAGCCTCTCAATCATCAGGGGAGGAGGGGAGACCCAGTACTTC	CASSLSIIRGGGETQYF
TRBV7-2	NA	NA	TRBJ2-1	TGTGCCAGCAGCTTAGCGGGAGCCCACAATGAGCGGTTCTTC	CASSLAGAHNERFF
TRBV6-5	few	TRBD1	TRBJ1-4	TGTGCCAGCAGCCAGGGGGTCAGGGAAAAACTGTTTTTT	CASSQGVREKLFF
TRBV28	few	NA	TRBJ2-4	TGTGCCAGCAGTTTAGTGGCAACTCTAGCCAAAAACATTCAGTACTTC	CASSLVATLAKNIQYF
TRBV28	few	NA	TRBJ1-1	TGTGCCAGCAGTTTTAGCGCAGCCGAAGGCACTGAAGCTTTCTTT	CASSFSAAEGTEAFF